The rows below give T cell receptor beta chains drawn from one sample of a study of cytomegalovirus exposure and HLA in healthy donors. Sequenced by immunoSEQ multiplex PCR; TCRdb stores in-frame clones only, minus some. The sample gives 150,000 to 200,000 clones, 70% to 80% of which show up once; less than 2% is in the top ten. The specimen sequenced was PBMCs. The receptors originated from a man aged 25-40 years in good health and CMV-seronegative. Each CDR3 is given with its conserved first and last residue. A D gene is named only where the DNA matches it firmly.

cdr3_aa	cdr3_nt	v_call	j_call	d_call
CASSYGLAGAKAKNIQYF	TGTGCCAGCAGCTACGGATTAGCGGGAGCGAAAGCCAAAAACATTCAGTACTTC	TRBV7-9	TRBJ2-4	TRBD2
CASSKRLAGGITGTDTQYF	TGTGCCAGCAGCAAACGACTAGCGGGGGGAATCACAGGCACAGATACGCAGTATTTT	TRBV11-3	TRBJ2-3	TRBD2
CASNLGGSTNEKLFF	TGCGCCAGCAACCTGGGGGGTTCAACTAATGAAAAACTGTTTTTT	TRBV5-1	TRBJ1-4	-
CAGGRTDEQYF	TGTGCCGGAGGGAGAACGGACGAGCAGTACTTC	TRBV6-1	TRBJ2-7	-
CSVIDTNYGYTF	TGCAGCGTCATCGACACCAACTATGGCTACACCTTC	TRBV29-1	TRBJ1-2	-
CASSRRTDHNEQFF	TGTGCCAGCTCCCGAAGGACAGATCACAATGAGCAGTTCTTC	TRBV18	TRBJ2-1	-
CASSFQGKTDTQYF	TGTGCCAGCAGTTTTCAGGGGAAAACAGATACGCAGTATTTT	TRBV28	TRBJ2-3	-
CASMRQSGNEQFF	TGTGCCAGCATGAGACAGTCGGGCAATGAGCAGTTCTTC	TRBV25-1	TRBJ2-1	-
CSGTGLAGGGGTQYF	TGCAGCGGGACGGGACTAGCGGGTGGGGGGGGTACGCAGTATTTT	TRBV29-1	TRBJ2-3	TRBD2
CASRPGEGYEQYF	TGCGCCAGCAGGCCAGGGGAGGGCTACGAGCAGTACTTC	TRBV5-1	TRBJ2-7	-
CAWSPRAYEQYF	TGTGCCTGGAGTCCCAGGGCCTACGAGCAGTACTTC	TRBV30	TRBJ2-7	-